Presented here are 10 T cell receptor beta chains from one specimen sequenced in a study of tumor-infiltrating lymphocytes in primary liver carcinoma. For each extraction, RNA and DNA were obtained together from around 20-30 mg of unsorted bulk tissue. A primer in the constant region served to generate TCR beta cDNA from roughly 550 ng of total RNA. For TCR beta, libraries were produced by three nested multiplex PCR rounds using slightly modified ARM-PCR. The first two PCR rounds used TRBV1-TRBV30 forward primers with a C-beta reverse primer, approximately 11 cycles each. One entry per CDR3 protein, called by TCRdb with MiXCR from the multiplex PCR reads. The table includes 100,000 to 120,000 distinct CDR3 sequences, about four fifths detected once. Sequenced sample: liver tumor tissue from sampling region 3. As to subset: tumor region T3, left-lateral pole. These receptors were collected from a man in his forties with primary liver carcinoma and hepatitis B virus infection.

With regard to this clonotype: This is likely a read error, given that the CDR3 carries no conserved phenylalanine or tryptophan at its end. It is unclear where the CDR3 begins or ends on the DNA, so no DNA is shown, and the CDR3 is as TCRdb lists it. The chain combines TRBV6-5 with TRBJ2-5; the D call TRBD2 from the table was never checked on the DNA. The CDR3 is 15 residues long, ends included. Germline loops: CDR1 MNHEY, CDR2 SVGAGI. The CDR3 reads CASSYIGGDSKTLYI.

On this clonotype: Given the absence of the conserved phenylalanine or tryptophan at the CDR3 end, a read error is likely. The genes are TRBV11-2 and TRBJ2-3; D might be TRBD1 (5 bases). CDR3 length: 13 amino acids. Germline assignment: CDR1 SGHAT and CDR2 FQNNGV. Trimming took off 7 bases at V and 4 bases at J, with 12 bases between the two ends. Written as DNA, the CDR3 is TGTGCCAGCATCTTCCCAGGGTCAGATACGCAGTATTAT. This codes for CASIFPGSDTQYY.

On this clonotype itself: At one boundary the junction diverges from the germline segment, which might be a read error. The chain recombines TRBV12-3 or TRBV12-4 with TRBJ2-7, with a weak D call TRBD2 (7 bases). The CDR3 sequence is 17 residues long. In DNA, the CDR3 is TGTGCCAGCAGTTTAGAACGGTGGGAGGGGGTAAGATACGAGCATTACTTC. Its translation is CASSLERWEGVRYEHYF.

The chain links TRBV29-1 to TRBJ2-2, with D perhaps matching TRBD1 or TRBD2 (5 bases each). This CDR3 is 15 amino acids long. The V and J ends lost 8 bases and 0 bases respectively, with 16 bases between them. Germline V gene data show CDR1 as SQVTM and CDR2 as ANQGSEA. CDR3 DNA sequence: TGCAGCATTGGGACCAGCGTGGCGAACACCGGGGAGCTGTTTTTT. Translating gives CSIGTSVANTGELFF.

The V gene is TRBV12-3 or TRBV12-4, the J gene TRBJ2-1; TRBD1 matches at 8 bases. The CDR3 has 16 amino acids. The CDR3, as DNA: TGTGTCAACAGTCCACCCGGGACAGGCCCTTACAATGAGCAGTTCTTC. Protein sequence: CVNSPPGTGPYNEQFF.

In the case of this clonotype: One end of the junction fails to match germline, which may point to a read error. The rearrangement links TRBV29-1 to TRBJ2-5; 10 bases fit TRBD1. Germline CDR1 SQVTM, CDR2 ANQGSEA. The CDR3 contains 15 residues. Here the CDR3 DNA reads TGCGGCGTTGAGCCCGACAGGGGGCGGCAAGAGACACGGTACTTC. Translating it yields CGVEPDRGRQETRYF.

A few counts support this clonotype. With a much larger clone just one base away, this may be a read error. The J gene is TRBJ2-7, the V gene TRBV28, with D possibly TRBD1 on 7 matching bases. The CDR3 spans 13 residues. The germline V gene encodes CDR1 MDHEN and CDR2 SYDVKM. The V end was cut by 6 bases, the J end by 9 bases, with 18 bases between. CDR3 nucleotides: TGTGCCAGCAGGAAGAGCGGAGGGGGCGGGCAGTACTTC. Protein: CASRKSGGGGQYF.

This clonotype was picked up a small number of times. This may come from a read error, since a much larger clone is one base off. The chain has TRBV28 and TRBJ1-1; D gene uncertain. Per germline, CDR1 MDHEN and CDR2 SYDVKM. Deletions cut 2 bases from V and 11 bases from J, with 21 bases between. The CDR3 spans 15 residues. The CDR3 bases are TGTGCCAGCAGTTTAGACGGGGAGGCCCAAAGGGAGGCTTTCTTT. Protein sequence: CASSLDGEAQREAFF.

Regarding this clonotype: A much larger clone lies one base from this, so it may be a read error. The chain is built from TRBV5-1 and TRBJ2-7; 7 bases line up with TRBD2. Germline lookup yields CDR1 SGHRS and CDR2 YFSETQ. The CDR3 has 16 residues. The CDR3: CTSSLSGRAGSGEQYF. Written as DNA, the CDR3 is TGCACCAGCAGCTTGAGTGGGAGGGCAGGGTCCGGCGAGCAGTACTTC.

Points on this clonotype: This may be a read error, as it is one base from a much larger clone. The gene calls are TRBV24-1 and TRBJ1-5; D gene uncertain. Looked up from germline, CDR1 is KGHDR and CDR2 is SFDVKD. V dropped 12 bases and J dropped 2 bases, with 10 bases sitting between them. The CDR3 length is 12 residues. CDR3 nucleotide sequence: TGTGCCGCGAGTTTCGGCAATCAGCCCCAGCATTTT. This encodes CAASFGNQPQHF.